This T cell receptor beta chain was found in a study of blood T cell repertoires in COVID-19. Study-wide context: Donors in the United States, Italy and Spain gave samples during acute or convalescent COVID-19. From T cells, B-cell-depleted T cells, or PBMCs came the material, which was cDNA or gDNA.

Original analysis: It was from reference gene primer amplification that nucleated cell counts were estimated. Data came from immunoSEQ multiplex PCR; TCRdb stores just in-frame clones and leaves some out. V, J and clone size derive from that table, while D and trimming were established from the DNA sequence. The sample has some 160,000 clones; about 77% are singletons. This CDR3 contains 14 residues. The V and J ends lost 2 bases and 8 bases respectively, with 15 bases between them. Germline V lookup: CDR1 LGHDT, CDR2 YNNKEL (reference sequence). The sample consisted of peripheral blood. The sequence was collected from a woman aged 80 or over with acute or convalescent COVID-19. The chain has TRBV3-1 (or the pseudogene TRBV3-2) and TRBJ1-2; the D gene is possibly TRBD1 (5 bases). CDR3 loop: CASSQWGETGGYTF. The DNA of the CDR3 is TGTGCCAGCAGCCAATGGGGGGAAACCGGCGGCTACACCTTC.